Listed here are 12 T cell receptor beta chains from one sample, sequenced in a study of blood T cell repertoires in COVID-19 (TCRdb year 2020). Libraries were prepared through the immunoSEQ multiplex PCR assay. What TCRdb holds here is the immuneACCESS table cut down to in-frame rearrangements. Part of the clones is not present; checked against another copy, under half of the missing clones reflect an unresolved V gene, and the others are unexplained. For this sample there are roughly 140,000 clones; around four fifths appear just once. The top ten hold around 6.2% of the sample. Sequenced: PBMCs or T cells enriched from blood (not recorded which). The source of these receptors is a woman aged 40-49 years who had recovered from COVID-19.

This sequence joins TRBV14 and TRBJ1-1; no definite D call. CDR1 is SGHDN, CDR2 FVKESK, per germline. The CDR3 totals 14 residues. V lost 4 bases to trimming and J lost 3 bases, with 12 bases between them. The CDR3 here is CASSPAGRYTEAFF. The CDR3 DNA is TGTGCCAGCAGCCCTGCCGGCAGGTACACTGAAGCTTTCTTT.

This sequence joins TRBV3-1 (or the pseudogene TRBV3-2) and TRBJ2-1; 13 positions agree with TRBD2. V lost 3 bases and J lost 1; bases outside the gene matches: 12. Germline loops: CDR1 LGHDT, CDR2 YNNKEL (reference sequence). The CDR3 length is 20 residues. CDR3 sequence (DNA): TGTGCCAGCAGCCAGGGGATGACTAGCGGGAGGATTGAGTCCTACAATGAGCAGTTCTTC. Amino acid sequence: CASSQGMTSGRIESYNEQFF.

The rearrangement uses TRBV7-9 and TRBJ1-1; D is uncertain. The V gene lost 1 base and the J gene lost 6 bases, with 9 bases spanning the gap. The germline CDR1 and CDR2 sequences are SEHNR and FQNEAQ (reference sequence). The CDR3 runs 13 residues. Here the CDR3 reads CASSLGLLPEAFF. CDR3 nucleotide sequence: TGTGCCAGCAGCTTAGGGCTTCTTCCTGAAGCTTTCTTT.

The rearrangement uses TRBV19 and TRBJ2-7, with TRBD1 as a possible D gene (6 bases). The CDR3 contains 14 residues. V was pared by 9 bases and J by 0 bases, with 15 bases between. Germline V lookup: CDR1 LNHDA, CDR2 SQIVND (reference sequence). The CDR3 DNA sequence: TGTGCCAGGGCCAGGGGAATAAACTCCTACGAGCAGTACTTC. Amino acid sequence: CARARGINSYEQYF.

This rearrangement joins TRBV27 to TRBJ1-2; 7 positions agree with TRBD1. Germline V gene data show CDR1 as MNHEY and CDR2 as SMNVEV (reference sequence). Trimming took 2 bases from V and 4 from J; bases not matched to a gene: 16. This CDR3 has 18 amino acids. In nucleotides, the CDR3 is TGTGCCAGCAGTTTAATAGGTTTTGCCAGGGGGTCTAGCTATGGCTACACCTTC. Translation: CASSLIGFARGSSYGYTF.

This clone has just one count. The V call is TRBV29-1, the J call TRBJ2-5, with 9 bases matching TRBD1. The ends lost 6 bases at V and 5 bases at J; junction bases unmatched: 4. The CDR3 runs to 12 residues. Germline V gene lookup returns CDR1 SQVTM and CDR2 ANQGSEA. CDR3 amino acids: CSVQGAWETQYF. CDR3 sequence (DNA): TGCAGCGTACAGGGGGCTTGGGAGACCCAGTACTTC.

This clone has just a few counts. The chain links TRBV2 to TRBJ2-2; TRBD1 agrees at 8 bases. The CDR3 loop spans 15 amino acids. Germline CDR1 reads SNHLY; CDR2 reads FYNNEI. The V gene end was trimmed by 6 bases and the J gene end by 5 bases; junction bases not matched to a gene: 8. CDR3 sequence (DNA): TGTGCCAGCAGCGGACAGGGTGGGTGGACCGGGGAGCTGTTTTTT. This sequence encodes CASSGQGGWTGELFF.

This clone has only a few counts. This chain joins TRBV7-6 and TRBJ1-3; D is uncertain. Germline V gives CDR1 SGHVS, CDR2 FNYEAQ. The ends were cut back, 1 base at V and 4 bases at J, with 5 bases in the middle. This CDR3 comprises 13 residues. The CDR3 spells CASSLVEGNTIYF. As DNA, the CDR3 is TGTGCCAGCAGCTTAGTTGAGGGAAACACCATATATTTT.

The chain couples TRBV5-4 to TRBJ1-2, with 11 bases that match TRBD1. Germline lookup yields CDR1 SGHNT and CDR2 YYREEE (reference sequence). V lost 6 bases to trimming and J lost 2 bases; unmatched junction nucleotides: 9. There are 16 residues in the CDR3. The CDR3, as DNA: TGTGCCAGCACTAAAGGACAGGGGGCGCAGAACTATGGCTACACCTTC. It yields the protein CASTKGQGAQNYGYTF.

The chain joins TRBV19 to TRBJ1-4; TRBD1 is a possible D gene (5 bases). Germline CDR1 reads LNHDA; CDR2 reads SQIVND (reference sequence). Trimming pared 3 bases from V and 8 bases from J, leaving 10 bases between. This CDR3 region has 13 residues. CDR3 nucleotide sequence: TGTGCCAGTAGTATTACAGGAAGAGAAAAACTGTTTTTT. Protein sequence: CASSITGREKLFF.

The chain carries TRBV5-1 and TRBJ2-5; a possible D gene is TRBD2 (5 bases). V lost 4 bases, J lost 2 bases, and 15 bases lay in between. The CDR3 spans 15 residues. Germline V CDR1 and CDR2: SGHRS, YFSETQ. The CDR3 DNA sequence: TGCGCCAGCAGCCCCACCGGGATGAAGCAAGAGACCCAGTACTTC. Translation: CASSPTGMKQETQYF.

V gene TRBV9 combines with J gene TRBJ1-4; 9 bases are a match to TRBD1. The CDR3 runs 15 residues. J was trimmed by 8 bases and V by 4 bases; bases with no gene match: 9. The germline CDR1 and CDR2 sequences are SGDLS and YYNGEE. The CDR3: CASSLRTGEREKLFF. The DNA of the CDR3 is TGTGCCAGCAGCCTACGGACAGGGGAAAGGGAAAAACTGTTTTTT.